The source of this T cell receptor (beta chain) is a study of blood T cells in healthy people across ages. Primers used in a second PCR of roughly 7 to 12 cycles were a sample-barcoded 5' primer and a J-beta primer mix. One entry per CDR3 protein, called by TCRdb with MiXCR from the 5' RACE reads. The sample contains just over 1 million distinct CDR3 sequences, 45% of which appear only once. CDR1 is LGHDT and CDR2 is YNNKEL in the germline V gene (reference sequence). Trimming removed 4 bases from V and 5 bases from J, with 13 bases in between. The CDR3 length is 14 residues. The donors, aged about 6 to 100, were healthy Caucasians from Russia. Remarks on this clonotype: No antigen is known for it.

Findings and limits, study-wide: Roughly linearly, TCR beta diversity per million T cells fell as age increased. It was held that the diversity estimates obtained from one million T cells were underestimates.

Sequences were obtained from blood. The clonotype was recovered from a woman aged 55-69 years in good health. The rearrangement uses TRBV3-1 and TRBJ2-3; TRBD1 might be the D (6 bases). CDR3 DNA sequence: TGTGCCAGCAGCCTAGACCGGACAGAAGATACGCAGTATTTT. It specifies CASSLDRTEDTQYF.